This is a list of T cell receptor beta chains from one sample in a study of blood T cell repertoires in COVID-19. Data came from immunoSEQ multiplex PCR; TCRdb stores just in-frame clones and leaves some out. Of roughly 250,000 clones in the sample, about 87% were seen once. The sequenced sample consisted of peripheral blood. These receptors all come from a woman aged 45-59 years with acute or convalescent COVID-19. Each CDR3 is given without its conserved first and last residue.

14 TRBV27 ASSFGGLAGGDEQF
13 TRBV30 AWSGQGIRIEKLF
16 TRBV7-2 ASRPPGLAGGRADTQY
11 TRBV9 ASSAGINQPQH
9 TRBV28 ASSFGDTQY
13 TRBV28 ASSLSGSSYNEQF
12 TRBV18 ASSPGTSIYEQY
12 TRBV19 ASSIWTEVDAYT
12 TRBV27 ASSPPTGSHEQY
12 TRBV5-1 ASSPGRPSEEQF
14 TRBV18 ASSPPYGEEGRGYT
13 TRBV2 ASRPGQGVVTEAF
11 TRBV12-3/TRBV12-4 ASSRQSKAGYI
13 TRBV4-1 ASSQAGPSGNTIY
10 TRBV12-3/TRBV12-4 ASSLSSYGYT
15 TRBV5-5 ASSLAWTGTSGNTIY
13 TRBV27 ASSKGRGENTEAF
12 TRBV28 ASGWDTGNEKLF
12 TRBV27 ASSFLGGNQPQH
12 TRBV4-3 ASSPWTGINEQY
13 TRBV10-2 ASSDRVRVGETQY
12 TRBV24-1 ATSDPDRAYEQY
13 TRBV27 ASSLQGDPNYGYT
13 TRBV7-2 ASSPQTGNPEKLF
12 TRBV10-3 AISESGAPYGYT
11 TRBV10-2 ASSPGDRYGYT
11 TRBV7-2 ASSLVREYGYT
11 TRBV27 ASSSRGGHEQY
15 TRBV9 ASSVDLGEAVNTEAF
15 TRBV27 ASSLARGLESNNEQF
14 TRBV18 ASSPPTGQGTYTQY
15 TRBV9 ASSQNPGTGGKYGYT
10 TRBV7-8 ASSFGPEGQY
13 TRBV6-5 ASRPDRASNQPQH